This TCR beta chain was profiled in a study of T cell responses to AZD1222 COVID-19 vaccine (dated by TCRdb to the early 2020s). Notes on the research overall: AZD1222 recipients whose second dose came at about 4 weeks and those whose second dose came at about 12 weeks were combined into one group, since spike-specific TCR depth and breadth did not differ between the two schedules. Enrollment into the trials was organized by age into subgroups of 18-55, 56-69 and 70-plus years, and those subgroups contained roughly 160, 29 and 62 TCR-sequenced participants, respectively. TCR sequencing was performed for roughly 250 trial participants, of whom about 200 were given two doses of AZD1222 and around 26 were given two doses of MenACWY control vaccine. The paper's findings and limits, for the study overall: The 56-69-year group was small, and its depth increase did not reach significance, likely because of low power. Only five to seven AZD1222 recipients were SARS-CoV-2 seropositive at baseline, limiting conclusions about previously exposed vaccinees. Reportedly, almost half of the unique spike-specific TCRs recognized epitopes lying outside the regions that are mutated in the B.1.351 and B.1.1.7 variants. Vaccine-associated CD4 TCRs spanned the whole spike protein, with dominant responses in regions 160-218 and 743-854. After two AZD1222 doses, spike-specific TCR breadth and depth were significantly higher than at day 0 and than in MenACWY recipients. Because no day 14 peak-response samples were available, the repertoires could be characterized only after the peak T cell response. Participants were mostly white British and included more females than males, and it was suggested by the authors that clonal diversity may have been underestimated.

The germline V gene yields LGHNA for CDR1 and YSLEER for CDR2. The CDR3, from cysteine to phenylalanine, totals 16 residues. The kept DNA is CDR3 alone, 48 bases in frame from the first base. For this chain, trimming is 4 bases at the V end and 9 bases at the J end, and the number of junction bases without a gene match is 14. The CDR3 regions of human TCRbeta chains were analyzed by immunosequencing. From the authors' description of their analysis: Repertoire TCRs were matched against a reference library of SARS-CoV-2-specific TCRs generated with the MIRA antigen-specificity platform. Breadth was defined as the fraction of unique TCRs that were SARS-CoV-2-associated. Depth was defined as the fraction of total T cells that were SARS-CoV-2-associated. Using the MIRA data, each spike-specific TCR was mapped to the spike region that the TCR reacts to and placed in a CD4 or CD8 class. Log10-transformed breadth and depth values were compared by one-way ANOVA with Sidak's multiple comparisons tests. Here the immuneACCESS table is served through TCRdb, limited to in-frame sequences with V and J called. Missing clones are a known gap in these copies; in checked studies unresolved V genes cover under half, and the rest lacks a known reason. V and J calls and clone size are those listed in that table; D and trimming were worked out from the DNA. For this sample there are 90,000 to 110,000 clones; roughly 90% appear just once. The biggest ten clones account for about 2.5% of the sample.

Explained via the paper, the time point label denotes: baseline before first vaccination. The vaccinee samples were drawn from two UK trials, COV001 and COV002, one of which was a single-blind randomized controlled phase 2/3 trial testing AZD1222 (ChAdOx1 nCoV-19) in healthy adults. Trial participant PBMC samples were collected at day 0 and day 28 after the second dose for TCRbeta chain sequencing. Comment on this clone: Its recognized antigen is unknown. No quality values exist for individual bases; no much larger clone is one base distant.

The rearrangement joined TRBV4-3 to TRBJ2-1; 8 junctional bases match TRBD2. The sequencing used peripheral blood, collected on day 0 of AZD1222 vaccination. The receptor was derived from an adult in good health. The CDR3 loop reads CASSPGGPGTRGEQFF. The nucleotide sequence is given as TGCGCCAGCAGCCCCGGGGGGCCCGGGACTAGAGGTGAGCAGTTCTTC.